This T cell receptor beta chain came from a study of T cell responses to AZD1222 COVID-19 vaccine (dated by TCRdb to the early 2020s). In terms of the full investigation: TCR sequencing was performed for 230 to 250 trial participants, of whom around 200 were given two doses of AZD1222 and about 25 were given two doses of MenACWY control vaccine. Trial participants were enrolled into age subgroups of 18-55, 56-69 and 70-plus years, which contained approximately 150, 28 and 58 TCR-sequenced participants, respectively.

Overall results and qualifications from the work: After two AZD1222 doses, spike-specific TCR breadth and depth were significantly higher than at day 0 and than in MenACWY recipients. The 56-69-year group was small, and its depth increase did not reach significance, likely because of low power. Participants were mostly white British and included more females than males, and it was suggested by the authors that clonal diversity may have been underestimated. Vaccine-associated CD4 TCRs spanned the whole spike protein, with dominant responses in regions 160-218 and 743-854. Reportedly, close to half of the unique spike-specific TCRs recognized epitopes lying outside the regions that are mutated in the B.1.351 and B.1.1.7 variants. Conclusions about previously exposed vaccinees were limited because only 6 or 7 AZD1222 recipients were SARS-CoV-2 seropositive at baseline. No day 14 peak-response samples were available, so repertoires were characterized only after the peak T cell response.

V trim: 2 bases; J trim: 5 bases; unmatched bases: 1. The CDR3 covers 13 residues, taking in both the cysteine and the phenylalanine. The read is trimmed to its CDR3 DNA, 39 bases read in frame from base 1. CDR1 and CDR2 are read off the germline V gene as MNHNS and SASEGT. This specimen's time point label, per the study, means: about 28 days (+/-7) after the second vaccine dose. AZD1222 recipients whose second dose came at about 4 weeks and those whose second dose came at about 12 weeks were combined into one group, since spike-specific TCR depth and breadth did not differ between the two schedules. Samples from vaccinated people were obtained from the UK trials COV001 and COV002, which included a single-blind randomized controlled phase 2/3 trial of AZD1222 (ChAdOx1 nCoV-19) in healthy adults. Trial participant PBMC samples were collected at day 0 and day 28 after the second dose for TCRbeta chain sequencing.

Concerning this clone itself: Its antigen has not been determined. No per-base quality is available; no much larger clone lies one base away.

The CDR3 regions of human TCRbeta chains were analyzed by immunosequencing. On the study's bioinformatics: TCRs in the repertoires were compared against a reference library of SARS-CoV-2-specific TCRs that had been generated with the MIRA antigen-specificity platform. Breadth meant the fraction of unique TCRs that were SARS-CoV-2-associated, whereas depth meant the fraction of total T cells that were SARS-CoV-2-associated. Each spike-specific TCR was assigned to its reactive spike region and to a CD4 or CD8 class using the MIRA data. Log10-transformed breadth and depth values were compared by one-way ANOVA with Sidak's multiple comparisons tests. The immuneACCESS repertoire file appears here via TCRdb, limited to in-frame rearrangements. These files lack a portion of the clones; in checked studies, under half of the deficit traces to unresolved V genes, and the cause of the others is not known. D and trimming come from the DNA, and the V and J calls and clone size come from that table. The table for this sample lists tens of thousands of clones; 80% to 95% of them were counted only once. In total, the top ten clones hold about a third of the sample.

The sample was peripheral blood, taken 28 days after the second AZD1222 dose. The chain employs TRBV6-1 and TRBJ1-2; TRBD1 agrees with 8 junctional bases. This TCR was sampled from an adult who received the AZD1222 COVID-19 vaccine. The CDR3 loop reads CASSERTGYGYTF. The DNA sequence is given as TGTGCCAGCAGTGAACGGACAGGGTATGGCTACACCTTC.